The TCR beta chain described here comes from a study of technical replicates of blood from a few donors. Produced via immunoSEQ multiplex PCR; TCRdb's table is partial and in-frame only. Here the sample spans roughly 83,000 clones, around 94% being singletons. Sample: T cells isolated from PBMCs. This clonotype was sampled from a human donor in good health.

The CDR3 protein is CASSLGTSDFYEQYF. CDR3 DNA sequence: TGCGCCAGCAGCTTGGGGACTAGCGACTTCTACGAGCAGTACTTC. The rearrangement uses TRBV5-1 and TRBJ2-7; 9 bases match TRBD2. V was pared by 0 bases and J by 3 bases, with 4 bases of the junction left unmatched. Germline V gene data show CDR1 as SGHRS and CDR2 as YFSETQ. The CDR3 runs 15 residues.